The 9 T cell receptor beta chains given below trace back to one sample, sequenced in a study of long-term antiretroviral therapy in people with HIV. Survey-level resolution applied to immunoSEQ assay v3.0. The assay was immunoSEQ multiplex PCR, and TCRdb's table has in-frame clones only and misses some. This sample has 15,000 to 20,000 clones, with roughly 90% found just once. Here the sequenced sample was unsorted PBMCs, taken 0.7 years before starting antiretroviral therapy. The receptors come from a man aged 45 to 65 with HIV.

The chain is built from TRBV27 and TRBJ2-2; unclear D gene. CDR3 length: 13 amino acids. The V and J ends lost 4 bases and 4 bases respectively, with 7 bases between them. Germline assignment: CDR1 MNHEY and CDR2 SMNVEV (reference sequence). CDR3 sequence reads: CASSWGFTGELFF. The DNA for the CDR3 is TGTGCCAGCAGTTGGGGTTTCACCGGGGAGCTGTTTTTT.

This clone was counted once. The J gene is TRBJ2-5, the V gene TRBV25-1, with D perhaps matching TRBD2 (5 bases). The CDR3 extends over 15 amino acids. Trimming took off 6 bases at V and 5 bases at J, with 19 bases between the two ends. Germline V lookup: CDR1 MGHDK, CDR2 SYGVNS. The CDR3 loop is CASSPLGKLSETQYF. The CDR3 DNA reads TGTGCCAGCAGCCCTCTCGGGAAATTATCGGAGACCCAGTACTTC.

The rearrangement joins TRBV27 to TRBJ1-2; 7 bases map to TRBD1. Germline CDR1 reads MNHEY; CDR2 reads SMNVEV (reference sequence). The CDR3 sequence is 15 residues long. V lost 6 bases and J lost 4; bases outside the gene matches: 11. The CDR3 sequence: CASSQTLTGFYGYTF. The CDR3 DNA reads TGTGCCAGCAGCCAGACTTTGACAGGGTTCTATGGCTACACCTTC.

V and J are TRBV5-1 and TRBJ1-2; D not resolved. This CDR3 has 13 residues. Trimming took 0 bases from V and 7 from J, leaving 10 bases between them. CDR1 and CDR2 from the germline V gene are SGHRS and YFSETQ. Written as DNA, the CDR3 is TGCGCCAGCAGCTTGGATGGGAGGAGTGGCTACACCTTC. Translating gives CASSLDGRSGYTF.

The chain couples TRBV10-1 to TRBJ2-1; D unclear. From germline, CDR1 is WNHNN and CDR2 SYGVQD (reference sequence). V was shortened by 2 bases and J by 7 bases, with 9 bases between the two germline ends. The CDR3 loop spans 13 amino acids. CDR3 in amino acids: CASSEHPRNEQFF. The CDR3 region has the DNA TGCGCCAGCAGTGAGCACCCGCGGAATGAGCAGTTCTTC.

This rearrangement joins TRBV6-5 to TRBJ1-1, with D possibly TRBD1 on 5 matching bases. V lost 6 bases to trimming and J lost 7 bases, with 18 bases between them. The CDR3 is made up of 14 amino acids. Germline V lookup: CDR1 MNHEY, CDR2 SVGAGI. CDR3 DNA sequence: TGTGCCAGCAGCCGGGCTATCAAGGGGATTGAAGCTTTCTTT. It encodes CASSRAIKGIEAFF.

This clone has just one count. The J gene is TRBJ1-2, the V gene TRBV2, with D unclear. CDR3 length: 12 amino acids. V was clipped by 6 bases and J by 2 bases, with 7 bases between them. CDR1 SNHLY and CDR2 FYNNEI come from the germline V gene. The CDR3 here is CASRGMNYGYTF. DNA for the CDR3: TGTGCCAGCAGGGGGATGAACTATGGCTACACCTTC.

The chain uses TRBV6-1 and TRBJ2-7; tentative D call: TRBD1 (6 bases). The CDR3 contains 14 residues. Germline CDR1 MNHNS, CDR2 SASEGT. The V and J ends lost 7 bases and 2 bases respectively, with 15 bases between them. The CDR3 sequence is CASTLQGPAYEQYF. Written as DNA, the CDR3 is TGTGCCAGCACCCTACAGGGACCAGCCTACGAGCAGTACTTC.

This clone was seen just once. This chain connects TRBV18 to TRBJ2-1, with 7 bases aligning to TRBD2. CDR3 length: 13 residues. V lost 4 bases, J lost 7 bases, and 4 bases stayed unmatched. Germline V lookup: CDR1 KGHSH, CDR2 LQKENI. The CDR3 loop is CASSRTRRNEQFF. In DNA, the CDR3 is TGTGCCAGCTCACGGACTAGACGGAATGAGCAGTTCTTC.